This TCR beta chain came from a study of regulatory T cells in long-lasting Graves disease. Trimming left V 4 bases short and J 0 bases short, with 9 bases between. The CDR3 length is 14 residues. Germline CDR1 reads SNHLY; CDR2 reads FYNNEI. Regarding time point: newly diagnosed GD, antithyroid drugs for less than 3 months. Extracted PBMC RNA gave rise to the TCR library. Libraries of TCR beta came from iRepertoire HTBI primers plus Arm-PCR of CDR3 regions. TCRdb reanalysed the multiplex PCR reads using MiXCR and keeps one entry per CDR3 protein. Here the sample spans about 430,000 distinct CDR3 sequences, approximately 15% being singletons. This clonotype occurred many times. The data also belong to a second study, concerning T cells in Graves' hyperthyroidism and ophthalmopathy. That report notes: Uncontrolled infections, other autoimmune diseases, pregnancy or lactation led to exclusion of patients.

The TCR was taken from a woman aged 40 to 50 with Graves disease. This sequence joins TRBV2 and TRBJ1-1, with D unclear. Sequenced here: peripheral blood mononuclear cells (PBMCs), sampled at new diagnosis, from a patient treated with antithyroid drugs. CDR3 nucleotide sequence: TGTGCCAGCAGTGGGGGAACAGTGAACACTGAAGCTTTCTTT. Amino acids: CASSGGTVNTEAFF. The whole variable domain, remainder taken from reference TRBV2 and TRBJ1-1, is EPEVTQTPSHQVTQMGQEVILRCVPISNHLYFYWYRQILGQKVEFLVSFYNNEISEKSEIFDDQFSVERPDGSNFTLKIRSTKLEDSAMYFCASSGGTVNTEAFFGQGTRLTVV.